Included here is one T cell receptor (beta chain) sequence, with context. The data were obtained in a study of blood T cell repertoires in COVID-19. Germline V lookup: CDR1 SGHDT, CDR2 YYEEEE. Trimming took 0 bases from V and 8 from J, leaving 9 bases between them. The CDR3 contains 14 residues. Original processing notes: Reference gene primer amplification gave nucleated cell count estimates. The data were produced by immunoSEQ multiplex PCR, yet TCRdb's version contains in-frame clones alone and is incomplete. From that table come the V and J calls and clone size; the DNA was used to work out D and trimming. The sample gives 140,000 to 150,000 clones, 75% to 85% of which show up once; approximately 12% is in the top ten.

The sequenced sample consisted of peripheral blood. The receptor was derived from a man between 60 and 70 years old with active or convalescent COVID-19. V gene TRBV5-6 combines with J gene TRBJ1-6, with a weak D call TRBD1 (6 bases). CDR3 in amino acids: CASSLAGDHSPLHF. CDR3 coding DNA: TGTGCCAGCAGCTTGGCAGGGGATCATTCACCCCTCCACTTT.